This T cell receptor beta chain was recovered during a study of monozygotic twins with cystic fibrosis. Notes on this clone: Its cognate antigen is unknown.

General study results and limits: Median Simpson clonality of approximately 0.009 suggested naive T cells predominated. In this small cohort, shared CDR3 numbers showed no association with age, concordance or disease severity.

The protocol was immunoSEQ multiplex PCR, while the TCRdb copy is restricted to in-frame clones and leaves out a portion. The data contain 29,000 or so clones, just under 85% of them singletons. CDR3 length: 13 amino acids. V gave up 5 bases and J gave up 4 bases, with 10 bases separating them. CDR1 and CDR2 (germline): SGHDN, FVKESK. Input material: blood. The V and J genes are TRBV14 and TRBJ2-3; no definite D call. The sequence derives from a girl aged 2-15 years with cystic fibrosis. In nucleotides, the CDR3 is TGTGCCAGCAGCTCCTTGACCTCAGATACGCAGTATTTT. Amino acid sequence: CASSSLTSDTQYF.